The clone carrying this TCR beta chain was picked up many times. The antigen is unknown. TCR beta CDR3 region amplification was performed from RNA transcripts. HTBI primers drove first-round RT-PCR of the TCR CDR3. TCRdb reprocessed the multiplex PCR reads with MiXCR, giving one entry per CDR3 protein. Here the sample spans 350,000 to 400,000 distinct CDR3 sequences, under 15% being singletons. This sample was included in a study of T cells in Graves' hyperthyroidism and ophthalmopathy. Lactation, pregnancy, other autoimmune disease or uncontrolled infection led to exclusion of patients. The PBMCs were taken from 10 ml of fresh peripheral blood. Study-wide findings and caveats: Most clonotypes that expanded in the thyroid above 0.001 also showed up in blood.

Looked up from germline, CDR1 is MNHEY and CDR2 is SMNVEV (reference sequence). V lost 3 bases, J lost 7 bases, and 16 bases lay in between. This CDR3 has 14 amino acids. Sequencing was done on a sample of blood. The origin of this receptor is a woman aged 25 to 39 with Graves' hyperthyroidism. The gene calls are TRBV27 and TRBJ2-7; D remains unclear. CDR3 bases: TGTGCCAGCAGTTTCTTAGGACCAACGCAGGAGCAGTACTTC. It translates to CASSFLGPTQEQYF.